This T cell receptor (beta chain) comes out of a study of blood T cell repertoires in COVID-19. Study-wide context: There were acute and convalescent COVID-19 samples, and they came from the United States, Italy and Spain. PBMCs, B-cell-depleted T cells, or T cells provided the cDNA or gDNA that made up the material.

V was trimmed by 5 bases and J by 2 bases, leaving 4 bases between them. CDR1 SGHTA and CDR2 FQGNSA come from the germline V gene. The CDR3 runs to 11 residues. Only one count was recorded for this clone. Profiling relied on immunoSEQ multiplex PCR, and the TCRdb table lists in-frame clones only, not all of them. The repertoire holds 60,000 or so clones, with roughly 93% as singletons. V usage is TRBV7-2 and J usage is TRBJ2-7; D gene uncertain. This receptor was obtained from a human donor in a cohort sampled during active COVID-19. The sequencing input was peripheral blood. This CDR3 is CASSPAYEQYF. CDR3 nucleotide sequence: TGTGCCAGCAGCCCCGCCTACGAGCAGTACTTC.